This entry features one TCR beta chain sequence. Per the original methods: Estimation of nucleated cell counts relied on the amplification of reference gene primers. TCRdb's copy holds only in-frame clones and misses some; the assay was immunoSEQ multiplex PCR. That table supplies the V and J calls and clone size; D and trimming were determined from the DNA. This sample yields some 180,000 clones, of which around 89% are seen a single time; roughly 2% belongs to the top ten. This specimen belongs to a study of blood T cell repertoires in COVID-19. Study-wide context: Italy, Spain and the United States were the sources of the convalescent and acute COVID-19 samples. T cells, B-cell-depleted T cells, or PBMCs provided the cDNA or gDNA that served as material.

The sequenced material came from peripheral blood. This receptor was obtained from a man between 45 and 60 years old who had recovered from COVID-19.

The CDR3 is CAINAGGAGNTIYF. As DNA, the CDR3 is TGTGCCATCAACGCAGGGGGAGCTGGAAACACCATATATTTT. The chain links TRBV10-3 to TRBJ1-3, with 7 bases identical to TRBD1. V lost 7 bases and J lost 2; bases outside the gene matches: 5. Germline CDR1 and CDR2: ENHRY and SYGVKD. The CDR3 sequence is 14 residues long.